Below, 7 T cell receptor beta chains from the same sample are listed, as sequenced in a study of blood T cells in healthy people across ages (dated by TCRdb to about 2015). Libraries were constructed by 5' RACE. Data came from an Illumina HiSeq 2500. A second PCR of 7 to 11 cycles was performed with a sample-barcoded 5' primer and a J-beta primer mix. In-frame beta chains were kept once TCRdb had trimmed the public reads at Q25 with fastp and called clones with MiXCR. Rows with one shared CDR3 protein collapse into an entry with the most common genes and DNA. Here the sample has hundreds of thousands of distinct CDR3 sequences; under 70% occur a single time. The ten largest clones represent about two fifths of the sample. The sample was blood. The receptors were gathered from a man in his sixties in good health.

The V gene is TRBV12-3 or TRBV12-4, the J gene TRBJ2-3; a possible D gene is TRBD2 (5 bases). The CDR3 length is 18 residues. Between the trimmed V and J ends, which lost 6 bases and 4 bases, there was a span of 26 bases. CDR3 residues: CASSARGMTTVVPDTQYF. The CDR3 DNA reads TGTGCCAGCAGCGCCCGGGGTATGACTACAGTCGTCCCAGATACGCAGTATTTT.

This clonotype has at least ten counts. This chain uses TRBV10-3 with TRBJ2-7; TRBD1 agrees at 10 bases. Trimming removed 10 bases from V and 5 bases from J; junction bases left unmatched: 8. Germline-derived CDR1 and CDR2 are ENHRY and SYGVKD. The CDR3 sequence is 13 residues long. CDR3 in amino acids: CATDRGKDHEQYF. In DNA form, the CDR3 reads TGTGCCACGGACAGGGGGAAGGACCACGAGCAGTACTTC.

This clonotype was counted once. The V and J genes are TRBV19 and TRBJ1-1; D ambiguous. This CDR3 has 12 amino acids. With 5 bases removed from V and 7 bases from J, the gap between germline ends came to 11 bases. Germline CDR1 and CDR2: LNHDA and SQIVND (reference sequence). CDR3 region: CASSLLHREAFF. The CDR3 DNA follows: TGTGCCAGTAGTCTCCTCCATCGTGAAGCTTTCTTT.

This clonotype was observed a handful of times. The genes are TRBV11-2 and TRBJ2-7, with TRBD1 identical over 8 bases. The CDR3 totals 15 residues. CDR1 SGHAT and CDR2 FQNNGV come from the germline V gene. J was trimmed by 3 bases and V by 4 bases; bases with no gene match: 8. CDR3 sequence: CASSWQTGAHYEQYF. CDR3 nucleotide sequence: TGTGCCAGCAGCTGGCAGACAGGGGCACACTACGAGCAGTACTTC.

This clonotype was seen more than once but under ten times. The chain joins TRBV10-3 to TRBJ2-1; D unresolved. Per germline, CDR1 ENHRY and CDR2 SYGVKD. The CDR3 is 14 residues long. V shed 8 bases and J shed 7 bases, with 18 bases lying between them. CDR3 sequence: CAIRIRASSNEQFF. The CDR3 nucleotides read TGTGCCATCCGGATTCGGGCCTCCTCGAATGAGCAGTTCTTC.

This clonotype was seen a handful of times. This rearrangement joins TRBV7-9 to TRBJ2-7; the match to TRBD2 covers 7 bases. The CDR3 is 13 residues long. In germline, CDR1 is SEHNR, CDR2 FQNEAQ (reference sequence). Losses at the gene ends were 6 bases for V and 3 bases for J; bases not matched to a gene: 5. The chain's CDR3 is CASSPSGRYEQYF. The CDR3 DNA follows: TGTGCCAGCAGTCCTAGCGGCCGCTACGAGCAGTACTTC.

In this sample, this clonotype turned up a few times. The CDR3 spells CASSYDTQYF. The CDR3 coding sequence is TGTGCCAGCAGTTATGATACGCAGTATTTT. The chain uses TRBV28 and TRBJ2-3; unclear D gene. The ends were cut back, 4 bases at V and 6 bases at J, with 2 bases in the middle. Per germline, CDR1 MDHEN and CDR2 SYDVKM. This CDR3 region has 10 residues.